This T cell receptor beta chain was recovered during a study of glioma-infiltrating T cells after dendritic cell vaccination. Background on the study: Glioblastoma patients came from Phase I and II dendritic cell vaccination trials. Broader study findings: Higher pretreatment TIL content predicted longer progression-free time and survival.

Trimming removed 8 bases from V and 2 bases from J; junction bases left unmatched: 6. Germline values: CDR1 SEHNR, CDR2 FQNEAQ (reference sequence). CDR3 length: 14 amino acids. TCRB CDR3 was amplified from 2 ug genomic DNA or less. Measured with immunoSEQ multiplex PCR; TCRdb has only the in-frame clones, and not every one. This sample has 50,000 to 80,000 clones, with 75% to 90% found just once. About this clone itself: Its antigen remains unidentified.

The chain carries TRBV7-9 and TRBJ1-1, with TRBD1 matching 9 bases. Sequencing used blood, obtained before dendritic cell vaccination. The receptor comes from a human donor with glioblastoma. The CDR3 region is CASGTGISNTEAFF. The DNA of the CDR3 is TGTGCCAGCGGGACAGGGATAAGTAACACTGAAGCTTTCTTT.